This T cell receptor (beta chain) was profiled in a study of T cell responses to AZD1222 COVID-19 vaccine. Findings and caveats of the study: Dominant CD4 TCR responses targeted spike regions 160-218 and 743-854. Only after the peak T cell response were repertoires sampled.

The junction had 15 bases not matched to a gene; V was cut back by 3 bases and J by 8 bases. The CDR3 spans 16 residues. Germline lookup yields CDR1 MGHDK and CDR2 SYGVNS. TCRdb keeps only in-frame clones here, not all; method: immunoSEQ multiplex PCR. The sample lists 150,000 to 200,000 clones; about 91% were seen once. As to this clone: What it recognizes is unknown.

This specimen consisted of peripheral blood, obtained on day 0 of AZD1222 vaccination. The chain carries TRBV25-1 and TRBJ1-2; 7 nucleotides align to TRBD1. This clonotype was sampled from an adult in good health. The CDR3 loop reads CASSDSRQGLVWGYTF. The CDR3, as DNA: TGTGCCAGCAGTGACTCGCGACAGGGATTGGTATGGGGCTACACCTTC.